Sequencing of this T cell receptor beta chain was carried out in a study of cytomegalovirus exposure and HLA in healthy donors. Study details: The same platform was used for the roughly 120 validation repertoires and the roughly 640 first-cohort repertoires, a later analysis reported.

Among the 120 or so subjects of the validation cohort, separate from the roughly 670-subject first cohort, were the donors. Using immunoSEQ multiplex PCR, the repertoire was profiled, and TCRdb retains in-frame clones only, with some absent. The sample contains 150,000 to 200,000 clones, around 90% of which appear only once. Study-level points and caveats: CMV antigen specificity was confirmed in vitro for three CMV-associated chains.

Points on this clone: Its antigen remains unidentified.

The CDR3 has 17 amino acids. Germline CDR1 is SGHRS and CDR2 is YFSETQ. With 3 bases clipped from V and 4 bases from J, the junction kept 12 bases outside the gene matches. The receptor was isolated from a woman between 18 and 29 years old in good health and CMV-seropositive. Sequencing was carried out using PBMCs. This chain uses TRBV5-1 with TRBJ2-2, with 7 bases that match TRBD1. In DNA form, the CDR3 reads TGCGCCAGCAGCTCCGACTCTAACAGGGGCTCCACCGGGGAGCTGTTTTTT. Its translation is CASSSDSNRGSTGELFF.